These 21 T cell receptor beta chains came from one sample sequenced in a study of blood T cell repertoires in COVID-19. The data were produced by immunoSEQ multiplex PCR, yet TCRdb's version contains in-frame clones alone and is incomplete. The data hold roughly 380,000 clones, with about 90% observed a single time. The sample was PBMCs or T cells enriched from blood (not recorded which). The source is a man aged 30 to 45 who had recovered from COVID-19.

The chain combines TRBV30 with TRBJ1-3, with D maybe TRBD1 (5 bases). Germline V CDR1 and CDR2: GTSNPN, SVGIG (reference sequence). The CDR3 is 15 residues long. With 2 bases removed from V and 0 bases from J, the gap between germline ends came to 11 bases. The CDR3 spells CAWSLAGISGNTIYF. The CDR3 DNA sequence: TGTGCCTGGAGTCTCGCAGGGATCTCTGGAAACACCATATATTTT.

The rearrangement links TRBV7-2 to TRBJ1-4; D is unclear. The V gene's germline CDR1 is SGHTA and CDR2 FQGNSA. Trimming shortened V by 1 base and J by 5 bases, and 8 bases separated the two germline ends. The CDR3 totals 14 residues. For the CDR3, the DNA is TGTGCCAGCAGCTTAGGACGGGAAAATGAAAAACTGTTTTTT. The encoded protein is CASSLGRENEKLFF.

This chain uses TRBV2 with TRBJ2-1, with 11 nucleotides matching TRBD2. The junction had 10 bases not matched to a gene; V was cut back by 5 bases and J by 10 bases. CDR1 is SNHLY, CDR2 FYNNEI, per germline. The CDR3 is made up of 15 amino acids. The CDR3 spells CASSRASGGTGEQFF. In DNA, the CDR3 is TGTGCCAGCAGTCGGGCTAGCGGGGGGACAGGGGAGCAGTTCTTC.

The gene calls are TRBV5-4 and TRBJ2-7; possible D gene TRBD2, 6 bases. V lost 4 bases and J lost 2, with 16 bases in between. The germline gives CDR1 SGHNT, CDR2 YYREEE (reference sequence). This CDR3 is 15 amino acids long. CDR3 nucleotide sequence: TGTGCCAGCAGCAGTAACCGGGACTCGACCTACGAGCAGTACTTC. It encodes CASSSNRDSTYEQYF.

The V gene is TRBV4-1, the J gene TRBJ2-5, with TRBD2 as a possible D gene (7 bases). The germline V gene encodes CDR1 MGHRA and CDR2 YSYEKL. V dropped 0 bases and J dropped 4 bases, with 15 bases sitting between them. The CDR3 loop spans 16 amino acids. The CDR3 sequence: CASSQEVPGGGETQYF. The CDR3 coding sequence is TGCGCCAGCAGCCAAGAGGTCCCGGGGGGCGGAGAGACCCAGTACTTC.

As regards this clone: The same CDR3 also results from other DNA sequences found in this sample. The chain combines TRBV18 with TRBJ1-1; 7 bases line up with TRBD1. Germline V gives CDR1 KGHSH, CDR2 LQKENI. V dropped 3 bases and J dropped 2; count of bases not matched to a gene: 3. The CDR3 has 14 amino acids. The CDR3: CASSPQGGNTEAFF. CDR3 sequence (DNA): TGTGCCAGCTCACCGCAGGGGGGCAACACTGAAGCTTTCTTT.

J is TRBJ1-4 and V is TRBV5-1; D remains ambiguous. CDR1 is SGHRS, CDR2 YFSETQ, per germline. The CDR3 loop spans 15 amino acids. V shed 0 bases and J shed 0 bases, with 6 bases lying between them. CDR3: CASSLGGSTNEKLFF. DNA for the CDR3: TGCGCCAGCAGCTTGGGAGGGTCAACTAATGAAAAACTGTTTTTT. Variable domain in full (rest from reference TRBV5-1 and TRBJ1-4): KAGVTQTPRYLIKTRGQQVTLSCSPISGHRSVSWYQQTPGQGLQFLFEYFSETQRNKGNFPGRFSGRQFSNSRSEMNVSTLELGDSALYLCASSLGGSTNEKLFFGSGTQLSVL.

This chain uses TRBV5-1 with TRBJ1-1, with TRBD1 matching over 8 bases. CDR3 size: 14 residues. V dropped 3 bases and J dropped 1; count of bases not matched to a gene: 2. Germline CDR1 reads SGHRS; CDR2 reads YFSETQ. The chain's CDR3 is CASSYGQGNTEAFF. CDR3 in DNA: TGCGCCAGCAGCTACGGACAGGGGAACACTGAAGCTTTCTTT.

The chain is built from TRBV1 and TRBJ2-1; no DNA check was done on the table's D call, TRBD2. TRBV1 is tagged as a pseudogene. The CDR3 spans 16 residues. CDR3 sequence: CTSSQLGRGAGDEQFF. The DNA of the CDR3 is TGCACCAGCAGCCAACTTGGGCGGGGGGCTGGGGATGAGCAGTTCTTC.

V usage is TRBV11-1 and J usage is TRBJ2-3; 8 nucleotides match TRBD2. J lost 4 bases, V lost 4 bases, and 10 bases had no gene match. The CDR3 length is 16 residues. Germline V CDR1 and CDR2: SGHAT, FQDESV (reference sequence). Here the CDR3 DNA reads TGTGCCAGCAGCTCCGCCACCGGACTAGCCCCAGATACGCAGTATTTT. Translation gives CASSSATGLAPDTQYF.

The chain employs TRBV5-5 and TRBJ2-2, with TRBD1 matching over 9 bases. The CDR3 is 16 amino acids. Trimming removed 0 bases from V and 3 bases from J; junction bases left unmatched: 3. Germline assignment: CDR1 SGHKS and CDR2 YYEKEE (reference sequence). The CDR3 DNA is TGTGCCAGCAGCTTGGGGGACAGGGAATACACCGGGGAGCTGTTTTTT. As protein: CASSLGDREYTGELFF.

The chain recombines TRBV19 with TRBJ1-3; D remains unclear. The germline gives CDR1 LNHDA, CDR2 SQIVND (reference sequence). CDR3 length: 15 amino acids. Between the trimmed V and J ends, which lost 8 bases and 1 base, there was a span of 15 bases. The CDR3, as DNA: TGTGCCAGTCTCGAGGGCGGCGGGTCTGGAAACACCATATATTTT. Encoded protein: CASLEGGGSGNTIYF.

This clone was observed a few times. This chain connects TRBV4-3 to TRBJ2-1; 7 bases are shared with TRBD1. J was trimmed by 2 bases and V by 0 bases; bases with no gene match: 4. The CDR3 consists of 16 residues. In germline, CDR1 is LGHNA, CDR2 YSLEER. The DNA of the CDR3 is TGCGCCAGCAGCCAAGAAACTCAGGGGGCCTACAATGAGCAGTTCTTC. Translated: CASSQETQGAYNEQFF.

This sequence joins TRBV7-2 and TRBJ2-7; the D gene is possibly TRBD1 (5 bases). CDR1 SGHTA and CDR2 FQGNSA come from the germline V gene. The V and J ends lost 7 bases and 3 bases respectively, with 19 bases between them. The length of the CDR3 is 15 residues. CDR3: CASNRRAGSFYEQYF. CDR3 bases: TGTGCCAGCAACCGAAGAGCAGGGTCCTTCTACGAGCAGTACTTC.

This clone has just one count. The J gene is TRBJ1-3, the V gene TRBV5-1, with TRBD1 identical over 7 bases. CDR1 and CDR2 from the germline V gene are SGHRS and YFSETQ. The CDR3 totals 14 residues. V shed 2 bases, J shed 8 bases, and the junction held 7 bases outside the gene matches. CDR3 amino acids: CASSFGDSGYTIYF. The CDR3 coding sequence is TGCGCCAGCAGCTTTGGGGACAGCGGCTACACCATATATTTT.

CDR3 nucleotides: TGCGCCAGCAGCCACGAACCTACAGGGGGCGTTGGCTACACCTTC. Protein: CASSHEPTGGVGYTF. The chain carries TRBV4-1 and TRBJ1-2; 9 bases agree with TRBD1. The CDR3 runs to 15 residues. J gave up 7 bases and V 3 bases, and 9 bases lay outside the gene matches. CDR1 and CDR2 (germline): MGHRA, YSYEKL.

The table lists this clone with a count of one. This chain links TRBV6-1 with TRBJ1-2; TRBD1 matches at 8 bases. The CDR3 runs to 15 residues. Germline V CDR1 and CDR2: MNHNS, SASEGT. J gave up 2 bases and V 2 bases, and 4 bases lay outside the gene matches. The CDR3 nucleotides are TGTGCCAGCAGTGAACTCACAGGGGGGAACTATGGCTACACCTTC. Its protein product is CASSELTGGNYGYTF.

The CDR3 spells CASSLGGAGFTYEQYF. CDR3 DNA: TGTGCCAGCAGCTTAGGTGGGGCAGGGTTCACCTACGAGCAGTACTTC. This rearrangement joins TRBV7-8 to TRBJ2-7; possibly TRBD1 for D (5 bases). Germline V gene data show CDR1 as SGHVS and CDR2 as FQNEAQ. The CDR3 is 16 amino acids. Trimming took 1 base from V and 2 from J, leaving 15 bases between them.

This clone was observed a handful of times. V is TRBV28 and J is TRBJ1-2; 9 bases are shared with TRBD1. Germline CDR1 reads MDHEN; CDR2 reads SYDVKM. Unmatched junction bases numbered 6, after V lost 6 bases and J lost 7 bases. The CDR3 has 13 residues. CDR3 DNA sequence: TGTGCCAGCAGGTCACAGGGGGCGGGTGGCTACACCTTC. It yields the protein CASRSQGAGGYTF.

This CDR3 reads CASSEAPTGGRYGYTF. The CDR3 DNA sequence: TGTGCCAGCAGTGAAGCGCCAACAGGGGGCAGATATGGCTACACCTTC. The chain is built from TRBV6-1 and TRBJ1-2; the match to TRBD1 covers 9 bases. The germline gives CDR1 MNHNS, CDR2 SASEGT. V dropped 0 bases and J dropped 5; count of bases not matched to a gene: 7. This CDR3 region has 16 residues.

The chain employs TRBV5-5 and TRBJ1-1, with D maybe TRBD1 (6 bases). Trimming removed 0 bases at V and 1 base at J, with 16 bases between. Germline-derived CDR1 and CDR2 are SGHKS and YYEKEE (reference sequence). This CDR3 is 17 amino acids long. The CDR3 loop reads CASSLEWGGQWNTEAFF. CDR3 coding DNA: TGTGCCAGCAGCTTGGAATGGGGGGGCCAGTGGAACACTGAAGCTTTCTTT.